The next 8 T cell receptor beta chains were all read from a single sample in a study of a mutant IDH1 vaccine in newly diagnosed glioma. Time point reported: week 23, last vaccination. Doses consisted of 300 ug of mutant IDH1 20-mer peptide each, paired with topical imiquimod. Sequenced by immunoSEQ multiplex PCR; TCRdb stores in-frame clones only, minus some. The sample has approximately 35,000 clones; more than 75% are singletons. Antigen specificity for these receptors is unknown. Source: PBMCs, taken from a glioma patient whose treatment included an IDH1 peptide vaccine. Source of these receptors: a middle-aged man with glioma.

The rearrangement uses TRBV29-1 and TRBJ1-5, with D perhaps matching TRBD1 (6 bases). The CDR3 extends over 12 amino acids. The V and J ends lost 6 bases and 6 bases respectively, with 12 bases between them. Germline values: CDR1 SQVTM, CDR2 ANQGSEA. CDR3 coding DNA: TGCAGCGTCTACCCAGGGGCTCAGCCCCAGCATTTT. This gives the protein CSVYPGAQPQHF.

The V gene is TRBV4-3, the J gene TRBJ2-5; 11 bases line up with TRBD1. The closer fit of TRBJ2-7 to the DNA end suggests the J call may be wrong. CDR3 length: 16 amino acids. CDR1 and CDR2 from the germline V gene are LGHNA and YSLEER. DNA of the CDR3: TGCGCCAGCAGCCAAGCTACCGGGACAGGGGGCTACGAGCAGTACTTC. Its protein product is CASSQATGTGGYEQYF.

The chain carries TRBV7-3 and TRBJ2-5; weak D call: TRBD1 (5 bases). Per germline, CDR1 SGHTA and CDR2 FQGTGA. CDR3 length: 14 amino acids. With 6 bases removed from V and 4 bases from J, the gap between germline ends came to 15 bases. In DNA, the CDR3 is TGTGCCAGCAGGATGCAGGGTAATTCAGAGACCCAGTACTTC. It translates to CASRMQGNSETQYF.

V and J are TRBV4-1 and TRBJ2-2; 10 nucleotides match TRBD2. The trim removed 1 base at V and 5 bases at J, leaving 4 bases unmatched. CDR1 and CDR2 from the germline V gene are MGHRA and YSYEKL. The CDR3 has 16 residues. The CDR3 here is CASSQAPAGGTGELFF. CDR3 bases: TGCGCCAGCAGCCAAGCACCAGCGGGAGGGACCGGGGAGCTGTTTTTT.

The count of this clone is one. The rearrangement joins TRBV15 to TRBJ2-1, with 7 bases lining up with TRBD2. This CDR3 spans 13 amino acids. V was clipped by 8 bases and J by 0 bases; unmatched bases: 1. The V gene's germline CDR1 is LNHNV and CDR2 YYDKDF (reference sequence). CDR3 nucleotide sequence: TGTGCCACCCGCGGGAGCTCCTACAATGAGCAGTTCTTC. Translation: CATRGSSYNEQFF.

The CDR3: CASSYGGRADEQYF. The CDR3 DNA reads as TGTGCCAGCAGTTACGGGGGGAGGGCCGACGAGCAGTACTTC. This sequence joins TRBV6-6 and TRBJ2-7; 7 nucleotides agree with TRBD2. Trimming cost V 2 bases and J 5 bases; bases outside gene matches: 6. The CDR3 spans 14 residues. Germline V lookup: CDR1 MNHNY, CDR2 SVGAGI (reference sequence).

This clone showed up just once. The chain is built from TRBV28 and TRBJ1-2; no reliable D call. V lost 4 bases and J 4 bases, leaving 16 bases between the germline ends. Germline V CDR1 and CDR2: MDHEN, SYDVKM. CDR3 length: 15 residues. The CDR3 is CASSWGSVNGYGYTF. As DNA, the CDR3 is TGTGCCAGCAGTTGGGGTTCGGTGAACGGCTATGGCTACACCTTC.

The rearrangement uses TRBV2 and TRBJ2-5, with 9 positions matching TRBD2. The CDR3 sequence is 14 residues long. Germline trimming cut 6 bases from V and 5 bases from J; bases unmatched to any gene: 7. The germline CDR1 and CDR2 sequences are SNHLY and FYNNEI. The CDR3 spells CASSKSTSGETQYF. The CDR3 DNA reads TGTGCCAGCAGCAAATCGACTAGCGGTGAGACCCAGTACTTC.